This TCR beta chain was recovered during a study of PD-L1 blockade in urothelial cancer. Overall study: Across blood samples, T cells had a median count of around 140,000.

Germline CDR1 MNHNS, CDR2 SASEGT. Trimming at V came to 5 bases and at J to 1 base, leaving 6 bases not matched to a gene. The CDR3 runs to 15 residues. The time point denotes: peripheral blood 6 weeks after treatment start. The study enrolled patients with locally advanced or metastatic urothelial carcinoma. The investigators introduced synthetic TCR analog templates into each PCR as spikes. The table came from immunoSEQ multiplex PCR; TCRdb's copy has only in-frame clones and leaves some out. The sample lists about 45,000 clones, roughly 85% occurring once. The receptor comes from a man aged 55-75 years with urothelial cancer. Sequencing was performed on PBMCs, taken around atezolizumab (anti-PD-L1) treatment. This chain connects TRBV6-1 to TRBJ2-7; 9 nucleotides align to TRBD2. The DNA for the CDR3 is TGTGCCAGCAGTCGGGCGGGAGGGGGATCCTACGAGCAGTACTTC. Protein sequence: CASSRAGGGSYEQYF.